This T cell receptor (beta chain) came from a study of cytomegalovirus exposure and HLA in healthy donors. Germline V lookup: CDR1 LNHDA, CDR2 SQIVND (reference sequence). Trimming at V came to 4 bases and at J to 4 bases, leaving 7 bases not matched to a gene. This CDR3 is built from 16 residues. This clone was counted between two and nine times. It was with 60 Vbeta and 13 Jbeta primers that the PCR ran. The assay was immunoSEQ multiplex PCR, and TCRdb's table has in-frame clones only and misses some. The sample records 150,000 to 200,000 clones, approximately 78% being singletons. The chain has TRBV19 and TRBJ1-3; 10 bases line up with TRBD1. The source material was PBMCs. The sequence was obtained from a woman in her 50s in good health and CMV-seropositive. The CDR3 DNA is TGTGCCAGTAGTACCCGGGACAGGGGAACGGGAAACACCATATATTTT. It translates to CASSTRDRGTGNTIYF.